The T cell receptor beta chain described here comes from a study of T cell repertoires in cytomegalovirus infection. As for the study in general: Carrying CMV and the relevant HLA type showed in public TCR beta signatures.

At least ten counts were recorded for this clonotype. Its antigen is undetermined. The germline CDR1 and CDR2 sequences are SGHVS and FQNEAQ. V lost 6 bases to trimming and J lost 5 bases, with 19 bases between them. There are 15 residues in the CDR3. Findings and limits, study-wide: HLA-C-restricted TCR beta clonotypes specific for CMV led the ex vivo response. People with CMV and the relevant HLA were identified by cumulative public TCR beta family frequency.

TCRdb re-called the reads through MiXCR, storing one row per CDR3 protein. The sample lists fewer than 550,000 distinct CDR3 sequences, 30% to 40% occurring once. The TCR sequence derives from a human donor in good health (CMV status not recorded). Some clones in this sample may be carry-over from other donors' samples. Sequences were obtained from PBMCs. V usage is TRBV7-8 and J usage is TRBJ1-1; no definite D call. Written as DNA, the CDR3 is TGTGCCAGCAGTTCCTCGACCGCCATGGGGACTGAAGCTTTCTTT. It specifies CASSSSTAMGTEAFF.